What follows are 16 T cell receptor beta chains derived from one specimen sequenced in a study of long-term antiretroviral therapy in people with HIV. Version v3.0 of the immunoSEQ assay was performed at survey level. Repertoires were generated with immunoSEQ multiplex PCR, while TCRdb's copy carries only in-frame clones and drops some. The sample yields more than 15,000 clones, approximately 83% seen once. The source was unsorted PBMCs, collected 0.5 years before starting antiretroviral therapy. These receptors were obtained from a man in his late teens or twenties with HIV.

The gene calls are TRBV27 and TRBJ2-3; TRBD1 matches at 10 bases. Germline V CDR1 and CDR2: MNHEY, SMNVEV (reference sequence). The V segment lost 0 bases and the J segment 0 bases; nucleotides outside the gene matches: 6. This CDR3 comprises 18 residues. The CDR3 coding sequence is TGTGCCAGCAGTTTATCGATTTGGACAGGGGGAAGCACAGATACGCAGTATTTT. Protein product: CASSLSIWTGGSTDTQYF.

V gene TRBV5-1 combines with J gene TRBJ2-7; D possibly matches TRBD1 or TRBD2 (5 bases each). Trimming removed 4 bases from V and 0 bases from J, with 17 bases in between. Per germline, CDR1 SGHRS and CDR2 YFSETQ. The CDR3 totals 16 residues. The CDR3 protein is CASSPTPGPSSYEQYF. The DNA for the CDR3 is TGCGCCAGCAGCCCAACGCCGGGGCCTAGCTCCTACGAGCAGTACTTC.

This clone was picked up a small number of times. The chain recombines TRBV6-5 with TRBJ2-1, with 7 bases matching TRBD1. This CDR3 comprises 13 residues. Looked up from germline, CDR1 is MNHEY and CDR2 is SVGAGI. The junction had 2 bases not matched to a gene; V was cut back by 4 bases and J by 5 bases. The CDR3 sequence: CASSWDSDNEQFF. CDR3 in DNA: TGTGCCAGCAGTTGGGACAGCGACAATGAGCAGTTCTTC.

This clone is a singleton in its sample. This chain uses TRBV15 with TRBJ2-6; the D gene could be TRBD1 or TRBD2 (5 bases each). The CDR3 length is 16 residues. The ends were cut back, 0 bases at V and 0 bases at J, with 6 bases in the middle. In germline, CDR1 is LNHNV, CDR2 YYDKDF (reference sequence). In DNA form, the CDR3 reads TGTGCCACCAGCAGAGATGGGGGCTCTGGGGCCAACGTCCTGACTTTC. Encoded protein: CATSRDGGSGANVLTF.

This clone came up a few times. The chain is built from TRBV5-6 and TRBJ1-2; no firm D call. This CDR3 has 12 amino acids. V was shortened by 4 bases and J by 7 bases, with 11 bases between the two germline ends. The germline V gene has CDR1 SGHDT and CDR2 YYEEEE. This CDR3 reads CASSPKVGGYTF. DNA for the CDR3: TGTGCCAGCAGCCCGAAGGTTGGTGGCTACACCTTC.

The gene calls are TRBV2 and TRBJ2-1; the D gene is possibly TRBD1 (5 bases). Trimming took off 8 bases at V and 4 bases at J, with 12 bases between the two ends. Per germline, CDR1 SNHLY and CDR2 FYNNEI. The CDR3 has 13 amino acids. The chain's CDR3 is CASVQDMYNEQFF. The CDR3 DNA reads as TGTGCCAGCGTTCAGGACATGTACAATGAGCAGTTCTTC.

J is TRBJ2-3 and V is TRBV5-1; the D gene could be TRBD1 or TRBD2 (5 bases each). CDR3 length: 14 residues. Germline V gene sequence: CDR1 SGHRS, CDR2 YFSETQ. Trimming stripped 2 bases from V and 2 bases from J, with 9 bases between. CDR3 in DNA: TGCGCCAGCAGCTTCCGGGACGCCACAGATACGCAGTATTTT. Residues: CASSFRDATDTQYF. The full variable domain, its missing parts supplied by reference TRBV5-1 and TRBJ2-3, is KAGVTQTPRYLIKTRGQQVTLSCSPISGHRSVSWYQQTPGQGLQFLFEYFSETQRNKGNFPGRFSGRQFSNSRSEMNVSTLELGDSALYLCASSFRDATDTQYFGPGTRLTVL.

This clone has a single count. The chain has TRBV7-4 and TRBJ1-5; D is undetermined. The CDR3 loop spans 16 amino acids. The ends were cut back, 4 bases at V and 0 bases at J, with 13 bases in the middle. Germline lookup yields CDR1 SGHVT and CDR2 SQSDAQ. CDR3 protein: CASSSSRNPSNQPQHF. The CDR3 nucleotides read TGTGCCAGCAGCTCCTCGCGGAACCCTAGCAATCAGCCCCAGCATTTT. Filled out from reference TRBV7-4 and TRBJ1-5, the complete variable domain reads GAGVSQSPRYKVAKRGRDVALRCDSISGHVTLYWYRQTLGQGSEVLTYSQSDAQRDKSGRPSGRFSAERPERSVSTLKIQRTEQGDSAVYLCASSSSRNPSNQPQHFGDGTRLSIL.

This chain links TRBV27 with TRBJ2-1; tentatively, D is TRBD1 (5 bases). V lost 1 base, J lost 5 bases, and 12 bases lay in between. CDR1 is MNHEY and CDR2 is SMNVEV in the germline V gene (reference sequence). This CDR3 has 15 amino acids. CDR3 loop: CASSLFRVRDNEQFF. The CDR3, as DNA: TGTGCCAGCAGTTTATTCAGGGTACGGGACAATGAGCAGTTCTTC.

CDR3 bases: TGTGCCAGCAGCCCCGGAGGGGGGTCGAGCACTGAAGCTTTCTTT. Translation gives CASSPGGGSSTEAFF. This chain connects TRBV9 to TRBJ1-1; TRBD1 might be the D (6 bases). V dropped 4 bases and J dropped 4 bases, with 17 bases sitting between them. The CDR3 loop spans 15 amino acids. CDR1 and CDR2 (germline): SGDLS, YYNGEE.

This chain connects TRBV5-6 to TRBJ2-1; D is possibly TRBD2 (6 bases). Trimming removed 4 bases from V and 0 bases from J, with 14 bases in between. CDR3 length: 16 amino acids. CDR1 and CDR2 from the germline V gene are SGHDT and YYEEEE. The CDR3 protein is CASSAGTVSSYNEQFF. DNA of the CDR3: TGTGCCAGCAGCGCCGGGACTGTCAGCTCCTACAATGAGCAGTTCTTC.

The chain uses TRBV13 and TRBJ2-7, with D possibly called TRBD1 or TRBD2 (5 bases each). This CDR3 is built from 14 residues. Germline V gives CDR1 PRHDT, CDR2 FYEKMQ (reference sequence). The V end lost 4 bases, the J end lost 0 bases, and 10 bases lay between the germline ends. DNA of the CDR3: TGTGCCAGCAGCTCGAGGGGAGACTCCTACGAGCAGTACTTC. Amino acid sequence: CASSSRGDSYEQYF.

The rearrangement uses TRBV6-1 and TRBJ2-7; TRBD1 aligns across 7 bases. Germline trimming cut 4 bases from V and 4 bases from J; bases unmatched to any gene: 4. Germline-derived CDR1 and CDR2 are MNHNS and SASEGT. The CDR3 runs 13 residues. The CDR3, as DNA: TGTGCCAGCAGTGCGACAGGGTTTTACGAGCAGTACTTC. This translates into CASSATGFYEQYF.

V gene TRBV25-1 combines with J gene TRBJ2-2, with D maybe TRBD1 (7 bases). The CDR3 is 15 amino acids. CDR1 and CDR2 from the germline V gene are MGHDK and SYGVNS. The V end lost 7 bases, the J end lost 3 bases, and 15 bases lay between the germline ends. CDR3 amino acids: CASTGTAGDTGELFF. The CDR3 DNA sequence: TGTGCCAGCACCGGGACAGCGGGTGACACCGGGGAGCTGTTTTTT.

The V and J genes are TRBV9 and TRBJ2-7, with 8 bases that match TRBD1. V shed 4 bases and J 2 bases; nucleotides not matched to a gene: 8. The CDR3 is made up of 15 amino acids. Looked up from germline, CDR1 is SGDLS and CDR2 is YYNGEE. This CDR3 reads CASSPGQGPTYEQYF. The CDR3 nucleotides read TGTGCCAGCAGCCCTGGACAGGGCCCTACCTACGAGCAGTACTTC.

This rearrangement joins TRBV7-9 to TRBJ2-1; weak D call: TRBD1 (6 bases). The ends were cut back, 1 base at V and 5 bases at J, with 12 bases in the middle. This CDR3 comprises 15 residues. The germline gives CDR1 SEHNR, CDR2 FQNEAQ (reference sequence). DNA for the CDR3: TGTGCCAGCAGCTTAGGCAGGGGTGCTCACAATGAGCAGTTCTTC. Its protein product is CASSLGRGAHNEQFF.